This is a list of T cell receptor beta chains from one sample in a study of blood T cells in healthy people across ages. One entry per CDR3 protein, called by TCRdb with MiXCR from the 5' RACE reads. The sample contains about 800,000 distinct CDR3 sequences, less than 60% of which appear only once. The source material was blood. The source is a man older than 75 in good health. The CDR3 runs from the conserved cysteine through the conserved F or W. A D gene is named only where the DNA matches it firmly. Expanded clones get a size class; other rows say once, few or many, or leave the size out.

cdr3_aa: CASSLPSGKTGELFF; cdr3_nt: TGCGCCAGCAGCCTTCCTAGCGGGAAGACCGGGGAGCTGTTTTTT; j_call: TRBJ2-2; d_call: TRBD2; clone_size: .; v_call: TRBV5-1
cdr3_aa: CASSSSLRLYNEQFF; cdr3_nt: TGTGCCAGCAGTTCTTCCCTTCGGTTGTACAATGAGCAGTTCTTC; j_call: TRBJ2-1; d_call: .; clone_size: many; v_call: TRBV6-5
cdr3_aa: CASSLVGEYGEQYF; cdr3_nt: TGTGCCAGCAGTTTAGTTGGAGAGTATGGCGAGCAGTACTTC; j_call: TRBJ2-7; d_call: .; clone_size: .; v_call: TRBV12-3/TRBV12-4
cdr3_aa: CASTGRRNEKLFF; cdr3_nt: TGTGCCAGTACGGGACGGAGGAATGAAAAACTGTTTTTT; j_call: TRBJ1-4; d_call: .; clone_size: .; v_call: TRBV27
cdr3_aa: CSVAQGRNQPLHF; cdr3_nt: TGCAGCGTTGCTCAGGGACGCAATCAGCCCCTGCATTTT; j_call: TRBJ1-5; d_call: .; clone_size: .; v_call: TRBV29-1
cdr3_aa: CASSEFKGLDNEQFF; cdr3_nt: TGTGCCAGCAGTGAATTCAAGGGGCTCGACAATGAGCAGTTCTTC; j_call: TRBJ2-1; d_call: .; clone_size: .; v_call: TRBV25-1
cdr3_aa: CASSLAASRNEQFF; cdr3_nt: TGTGCCAGCAGTTTAGCAGCTAGTCGGAATGAGCAGTTCTTC; j_call: TRBJ2-1; d_call: .; clone_size: .; v_call: TRBV28
cdr3_aa: CSAGSSGQGVWTQYF; cdr3_nt: TGCAGTGCTGGTTCGAGCGGGCAGGGGGTTTGGACGCAGTATTTT; j_call: TRBJ2-3; d_call: .; clone_size: .; v_call: TRBV20-1
cdr3_aa: CSARDGGAGKEQFF; cdr3_nt: TGCAGTGCTAGAGACGGAGGGGCGGGCAAGGAGCAGTTCTTC; j_call: TRBJ2-1; d_call: .; clone_size: .; v_call: TRBV20-1
cdr3_aa: CASSEQRNYEQYF; cdr3_nt: TGTGCCAGCAGTGAACAGAGGAATTACGAGCAGTACTTC; j_call: TRBJ2-7; d_call: .; clone_size: .; v_call: TRBV2
cdr3_aa: CTIRERTGITGELFF; cdr3_nt: TGTACCATCAGGGAGAGGACAGGGATTACAGGGGAGCTGTTTTTT; j_call: TRBJ2-2; d_call: TRBD1; clone_size: once; v_call: TRBV10-3
cdr3_aa: CSARDLRTIAKNIQYF; cdr3_nt: TGCAGTGCTAGAGATCTTAGGACCATAGCCAAAAACATTCAGTACTTC; j_call: TRBJ2-4; d_call: .; clone_size: .; v_call: TRBV20-1
cdr3_aa: CASSPTTGTRTEAFF; cdr3_nt: TGTGCCAGCAGCCCAACGACAGGGACTCGGACTGAAGCTTTCTTT; j_call: TRBJ1-1; d_call: TRBD1; clone_size: .; v_call: TRBV7-3
cdr3_aa: CSAETGSYEQYF; cdr3_nt: TGCAGTGCTGAGACAGGTTCCTACGAGCAGTACTTC; j_call: TRBJ2-7; d_call: .; clone_size: .; v_call: TRBV20-1
cdr3_aa: CASSFVQEANGEQYF; cdr3_nt: TGTGCCAGCAGTTTCGTGCAGGAGGCTAATGGCGAGCAGTACTTC; j_call: TRBJ2-7; d_call: .; clone_size: few; v_call: TRBV28
cdr3_aa: CSGVTGGRDTQYF; cdr3_nt: TGCAGCGGGGTGACAGGGGGAAGAGATACGCAGTATTTT; j_call: TRBJ2-3; d_call: TRBD1; clone_size: few; v_call: TRBV29-1
cdr3_aa: CASSPEGASPYNEQFF; cdr3_nt: TGTGCCAGCAGCCCGGAAGGGGCGAGCCCCTACAATGAGCAGTTCTTC; j_call: TRBJ2-1; d_call: .; clone_size: .; v_call: TRBV7-8
cdr3_aa: CAWNSGGRGYGYTF; cdr3_nt: TGTGCCTGGAATTCGGGGGGGCGAGGATATGGCTACACCTTC; j_call: TRBJ1-2; d_call: .; clone_size: .; v_call: TRBV30
cdr3_aa: CASSDQSRSYEQYF; cdr3_nt: TGTGCCAGCAGTGACCAAAGCAGAAGCTACGAGCAGTACTTC; j_call: TRBJ2-7; d_call: .; clone_size: .; v_call: TRBV27
cdr3_aa: CASSFHPGTGDNEQFF; cdr3_nt: TGTGCCAGCAGCTTTCACCCCGGGACAGGGGACAATGAGCAGTTCTTC; j_call: TRBJ2-1; d_call: TRBD1; clone_size: .; v_call: TRBV11-2
cdr3_aa: CASTDMGTSYNEQFF; cdr3_nt: TGTGCCAGCACCGATATGGGCACGTCCTACAATGAGCAGTTCTTC; j_call: TRBJ2-1; d_call: .; clone_size: .; v_call: TRBV27
cdr3_aa: CASSLAGTRSADTQYF; cdr3_nt: TGCGCCAGCAGCTTGGCCGGGACTAGAAGCGCAGATACGCAGTATTTT; j_call: TRBJ2-3; d_call: TRBD2; clone_size: few; v_call: TRBV5-1
cdr3_aa: CASSLGQTGSPLHF; cdr3_nt: TGCGCCAGCAGCTTGGGGCAGACTGGTTCACCCCTCCACTTT; j_call: TRBJ1-6; d_call: .; clone_size: .; v_call: TRBV5-1
cdr3_aa: CASAAGTSHSYEQFF; cdr3_nt: TGTGCCAGCGCTGCCGGGACTAGCCACAGCTATGAGCAGTTCTTC; j_call: TRBJ2-1; d_call: TRBD2; clone_size: .; v_call: TRBV6-2/TRBV6-3
cdr3_aa: CASSESGAGKEYF; cdr3_nt: TGTGCCAGCAGTGAATCCGGGGCCGGAAAGGAGTATTTT; j_call: TRBJ2-3; d_call: .; clone_size: .; v_call: TRBV27
cdr3_aa: CASSYGSRQGELFF; cdr3_nt: TGTGCCAGCAGTTACGGGTCCCGACAAGGGGAGCTGTTTTTT; j_call: TRBJ2-2; d_call: .; clone_size: few; v_call: TRBV6-2/TRBV6-3
cdr3_aa: CASSLDPGATDTQYF; cdr3_nt: TGTGCCAGCAGCTTAGATCCGGGGGCGACAGATACGCAGTATTTT; j_call: TRBJ2-3; d_call: .; clone_size: .; v_call: TRBV11-3
cdr3_aa: CASSQDSATYSGPGYTF; cdr3_nt: TGCGCCAGCAGCCAAGATTCGGCGACCTACTCGGGGCCCGGCTACACCTTC; j_call: TRBJ1-2; d_call: .; clone_size: .; v_call: TRBV4-3
cdr3_aa: CATRSGTGSSYEQYF; cdr3_nt: TGTGCCACCCGGTCCGGGACAGGGAGTTCCTACGAGCAGTACTTC; j_call: TRBJ2-7; d_call: TRBD1; clone_size: .; v_call: TRBV10-3
cdr3_aa: CASSESRTSLGGGELFF; cdr3_nt: TGTGCCAGCAGTGAATCCCGGACTAGCCTCGGCGGCGGGGAGCTGTTTTTT; j_call: TRBJ2-2; d_call: TRBD2; clone_size: .; v_call: TRBV25-1
cdr3_aa: CAITSGGVPDTQYF; cdr3_nt: TGTGCCATCACCAGCGGGGGTGTCCCAGATACGCAGTATTTT; j_call: TRBJ2-3; d_call: TRBD2; clone_size: .; v_call: TRBV10-3
cdr3_aa: CSARNPGFGETQYF; cdr3_nt: TGCAGTGCTCGTAACCCCGGGTTCGGTGAGACCCAGTACTTC; j_call: TRBJ2-5; d_call: .; clone_size: .; v_call: TRBV20-1
cdr3_aa: CSARDTWYNEQYF; cdr3_nt: TGCAGTGCTAGAGATACGTGGTACAATGAGCAGTACTTC; j_call: TRBJ2-7; d_call: .; clone_size: few; v_call: TRBV20-1
cdr3_aa: CSAFETGMETQYF; cdr3_nt: TGCAGTGCTTTCGAGACAGGGATGGAGACCCAGTACTTC; j_call: TRBJ2-5; d_call: TRBD1; clone_size: .; v_call: TRBV20-1
cdr3_aa: CASSQQGTYGYTF; cdr3_nt: TGCGCCAGCAGCCAACAGGGAACCTATGGCTACACCTTC; j_call: TRBJ1-2; d_call: .; clone_size: .; v_call: TRBV4-1
cdr3_aa: CSVEAQIEQYF; cdr3_nt: TGCAGCGTTGAGGCCCAGATCGAGCAGTACTTC; j_call: TRBJ2-7; d_call: .; clone_size: .; v_call: TRBV29-1
cdr3_aa: CAWSYRRNNEQFF; cdr3_nt: TGTGCCTGGAGTTACCGACGGAACAATGAGCAGTTCTTC; j_call: TRBJ2-1; d_call: .; clone_size: .; v_call: TRBV30
cdr3_aa: CASSYSRVDYGYTF; cdr3_nt: TGTGCCAGCAGTTACTCGAGGGTCGACTATGGCTACACCTTC; j_call: TRBJ1-2; d_call: .; clone_size: .; v_call: TRBV6-5
cdr3_aa: CSARVDREGEKLFF; cdr3_nt: TGCAGTGCTAGGGTTGACAGGGAAGGTGAAAAACTGTTTTTT; j_call: TRBJ1-4; d_call: TRBD1; clone_size: .; v_call: TRBV20-1
cdr3_aa: CASSDPSGPIAKNIQYF; cdr3_nt: TGCGCCAGCAGTGACCCCAGCGGGCCCATAGCCAAAAACATTCAGTACTTC; j_call: TRBJ2-4; d_call: .; clone_size: .; v_call: TRBV10-2
cdr3_aa: CASSPSRIAKNIQYF; cdr3_nt: TGTGCCAGCAGTCCGAGCAGAATAGCCAAAAACATTCAGTACTTC; j_call: TRBJ2-4; d_call: .; clone_size: few; v_call: TRBV28
cdr3_aa: CATSRDWVREQYF; cdr3_nt: TGTGCCACCAGCAGAGATTGGGTTCGCGAGCAGTACTTC; j_call: TRBJ2-7; d_call: .; clone_size: many; v_call: TRBV15
cdr3_aa: CSGRKPSGYNEQYF; cdr3_nt: TGCAGCGGCCGCAAACCTAGCGGCTACAATGAGCAGTACTTC; j_call: TRBJ2-7; d_call: TRBD2; clone_size: few; v_call: TRBV29-1
cdr3_aa: CSARKMNRGRFSEAFF; cdr3_nt: TGCAGTGCTAGGAAGATGAACAGGGGGCGATTTAGTGAAGCTTTCTTT; j_call: TRBJ1-1; d_call: TRBD1; clone_size: few; v_call: TRBV20-1
cdr3_aa: CSARDRDEAHNNEQYF; cdr3_nt: TGCAGTGCTAGAGATCGGGACGAGGCCCATAACAATGAGCAGTACTTC; j_call: TRBJ2-5; d_call: .; clone_size: .; v_call: TRBV20-1
cdr3_aa: CSAKEGIFNQPQHF; cdr3_nt: TGCAGTGCTAAGGAAGGGATCTTTAATCAGCCCCAGCATTTT; j_call: TRBJ1-5; d_call: .; clone_size: few; v_call: TRBV20-1
cdr3_aa: CASSWGLGDNEQFF; cdr3_nt: TGTGCCAGCAGTTGGGGACTAGGAGACAATGAGCAGTTCTTC; j_call: TRBJ2-1; d_call: TRBD2; clone_size: few; v_call: TRBV28
cdr3_aa: CASRLNSVTDTQYF; cdr3_nt: TGCGCCAGCAGGCTGAATAGCGTCACAGATACGCAGTATTTT; j_call: TRBJ2-3; d_call: .; clone_size: few; v_call: TRBV5-1
cdr3_aa: CASSVQPGGNQPQHF; cdr3_nt: TGTGCCAGCAGCGTACAGCCCGGGGGAAATCAGCCCCAGCATTTT; j_call: TRBJ1-5; d_call: .; clone_size: .; v_call: TRBV7-2